The sequence of this TCR beta chain was determined in a study of blood T cells in healthy people across ages. About the research overall: About one barcoded beta molecule per two T cells came from capture by template switching.

Primers used in a second PCR of roughly 6 to 11 cycles were a sample-barcoded 5' primer and a J-beta primer mix. A single record per CDR3 protein comes from TCRdb applying MiXCR to the 5' RACE reads. The profile covers 1.5 million to 2 million distinct CDR3 sequences, with 28% appearing a single time and 7.7% taken by the ten largest. Germline V lookup: CDR1 DFQATT, CDR2 SNEGSKA (reference sequence). CDR3 length equals 15 residues. J lost 0 bases, V lost 6 bases, and 7 bases had no gene match. At least ten counts were recorded for this clonotype. The sequencing input was blood. This chain joins TRBV20-1 and TRBJ2-5, with 10 bases matching TRBD2. The clonotype originates from a woman aged 25 to 45 in good health. The CDR3: CSAASTSGDQETQYF. Here the CDR3 DNA reads TGCAGTGCCGCATCCACTAGCGGGGACCAAGAGACCCAGTACTTC.